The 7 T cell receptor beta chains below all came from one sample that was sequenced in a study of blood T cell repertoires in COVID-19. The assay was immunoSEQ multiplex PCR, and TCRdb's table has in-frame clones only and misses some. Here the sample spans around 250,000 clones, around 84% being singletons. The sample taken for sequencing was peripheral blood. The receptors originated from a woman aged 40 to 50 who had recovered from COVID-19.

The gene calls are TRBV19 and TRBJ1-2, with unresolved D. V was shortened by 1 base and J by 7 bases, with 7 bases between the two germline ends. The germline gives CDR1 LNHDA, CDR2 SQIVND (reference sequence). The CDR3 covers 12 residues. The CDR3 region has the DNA TGTGCCAGTAGTATAGCTCACTCTGGCTACACCTTC. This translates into CASSIAHSGYTF. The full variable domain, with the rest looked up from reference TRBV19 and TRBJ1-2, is DGGITQSPKYLFRKEGQNVTLSCEQNLNHDAMYWYRQDPGQGLRLIYYSQIVNDFQKGDIAEGYSVSREKKESFPLTVTSAQKNPTAFYLCASSIAHSGYTFGSGTRLTVV.

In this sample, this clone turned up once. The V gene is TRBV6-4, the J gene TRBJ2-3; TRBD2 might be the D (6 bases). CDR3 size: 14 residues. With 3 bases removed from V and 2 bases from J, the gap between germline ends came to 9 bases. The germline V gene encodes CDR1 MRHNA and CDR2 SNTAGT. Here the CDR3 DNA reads TGTGCCAGCAGTGAGGGACTTTCCACAGATACGCAGTATTTT. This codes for CASSEGLSTDTQYF.

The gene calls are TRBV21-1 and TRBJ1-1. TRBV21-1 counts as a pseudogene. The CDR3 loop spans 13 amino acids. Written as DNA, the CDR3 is TGTGCCAGCAGCAAAGCGAGAGGCACTGAAGCTTTCTTT. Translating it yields CASSKARGTEAFF.

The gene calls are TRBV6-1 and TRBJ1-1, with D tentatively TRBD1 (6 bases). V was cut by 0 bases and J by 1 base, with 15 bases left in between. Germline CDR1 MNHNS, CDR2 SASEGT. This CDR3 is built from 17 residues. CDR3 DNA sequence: TGTGCCAGCAGTGAAGCCATGGGGGCATTAACGAACACTGAAGCTTTCTTT. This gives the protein CASSEAMGALTNTEAFF.

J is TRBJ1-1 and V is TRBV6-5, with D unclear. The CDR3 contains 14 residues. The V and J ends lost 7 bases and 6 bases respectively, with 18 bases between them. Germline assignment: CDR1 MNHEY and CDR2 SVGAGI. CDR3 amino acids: CASTPAPGTAEAFF. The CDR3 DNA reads TGTGCCAGCACCCCGGCCCCGGGTACGGCTGAAGCTTTCTTT.

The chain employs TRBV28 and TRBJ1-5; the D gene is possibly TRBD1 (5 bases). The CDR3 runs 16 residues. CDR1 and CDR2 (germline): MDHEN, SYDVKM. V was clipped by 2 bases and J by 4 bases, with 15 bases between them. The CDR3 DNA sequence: TGTGCCAGCAGTTTAATGTTTATGGGGGGGAATCAGCCCCAGCATTTT. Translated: CASSLMFMGGNQPQHF.

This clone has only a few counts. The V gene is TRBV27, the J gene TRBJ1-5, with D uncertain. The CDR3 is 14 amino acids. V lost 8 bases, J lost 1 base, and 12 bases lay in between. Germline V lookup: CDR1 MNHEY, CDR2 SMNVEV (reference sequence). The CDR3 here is CASAYRRSNQPQHF. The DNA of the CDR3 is TGTGCCAGCGCCTATCGGCGGAGCAATCAGCCCCAGCATTTT.